Listed below are T cell receptor beta chains from one sample, sequenced in a study of T cells after yellow fever vaccination. TCRdb reprocessed the 5' RACE reads via MiXCR and lists one record per CDR3 protein. Of 400,000 or so distinct CDR3 sequences listed, around 19% were seen once; the top ten hold roughly a sixth. Material: PBMCs, obtained before the yellow fever booster vaccination. These receptors all come from a young man who received the YFV17D yellow fever vaccine. Each CDR3 is given with its conserved first and last residue. The order of the fields is D gene, clone size, J gene, V gene, CDR3 protein, CDR3 DNA. A D gene is named only where the DNA matches it firmly. For some rows the clone size is stated as once, few or many, or as a class when expanded; others skip it.

-	-	TRBJ2-5	TRBV30	CAWNLAGAQETQYF	TGTGCCTGGAATCTTGCGGGGGCCCAAGAGACCCAGTACTTC
TRBD1	-	TRBJ2-1	TRBV11-2	CASSFRTGGINNEQFF	TGTGCCAGCAGCTTTCGGACAGGGGGGATAAACAATGAGCAGTTCTTC
TRBD1	-	TRBJ1-4	TRBV5-1	CASSAGQGRRWEKLFF	TGCGCCAGCAGCGCGGGACAGGGCCGTCGTTGGGAAAAACTGTTTTTT
-	many	TRBJ2-5	TRBV4-2	CASSQDRPGQETQYF	TGTGCCAGCAGCCAAGATCGTCCAGGACAAGAGACCCAGTACTTC
-	few	TRBJ2-3	TRBV20-1	CSASRGTISTDTQYF	TGCAGTGCTAGCCGGGGGACCATTAGCACAGATACGCAGTATTTT
-	few	TRBJ1-2	TRBV20-1	CSARPQVGDYGYTF	TGCAGTGCTAGGCCCCAGGTCGGGGACTATGGCTACACCTTC
TRBD1	few	TRBJ1-4	TRBV20-1	CSARNYRGRSEKLFF	TGCAGTGCTCGAAATTACAGGGGAAGAAGCGAAAAACTGTTTTTT
TRBD1	many	TRBJ2-6	TRBV4-3	CASSQGLTGGNAGANVLTF	TGCGCCAGCAGCCAAGGTCTCACAGGGGGAAATGCTGGGGCCAACGTCCTGACTTTC
-	few	TRBJ2-4	TRBV20-1	CSARVPVAKNIQYF	TGCAGTGCTAGAGTCCCGGTAGCCAAAAACATTCAGTACTTC
TRBD1	-	TRBJ1-3	TRBV27	CASAPFTGGYGNTIYF	TGTGCCAGCGCTCCTTTCACAGGGGGGTATGGAAACACCATATATTTT
-	few	TRBJ1-2	TRBV3-1	CASSQGMAGHAYGYTF	TGTGCCAGCAGCCAAGGTATGGCAGGGCACGCCTATGGCTACACCTTC
-	few	TRBJ2-1	TRBV29-1	CSVEVRDTYNEQFF	TGCAGCGTTGAAGTCCGGGACACCTACAATGAGCAGTTCTTC
-	few	TRBJ2-1	TRBV6-5	CASGLRANEQFF	TGTGCGAGCGGCCTCCGGGCGAATGAGCAGTTCTTC
-	few	TRBJ1-5	TRBV6-2/TRBV6-3	CASSGASTGQPQHF	TGTGCCAGCAGCGGCGCTTCGACCGGACAGCCCCAGCATTTT
-	-	TRBJ2-5	TRBV28	CASRERETQYF	TGTGCCAGCAGGGAGAGGGAGACCCAGTACTTC
-	-	TRBJ2-3	TRBV6-2/TRBV6-3	CASSNSAHTQYF	TGTGCCAGCAGTAACAGTGCGCATACGCAGTATTTT
-	-	TRBJ1-1	TRBV5-1	CASHQGRRKDEAFF	TGCGCCAGCCACCAGGGGCGTAGGAAGGATGAAGCTTTCTTT